This T cell receptor beta chain was captured in a study of shared clonotypes between healthy human individuals. CDR1 SGHVS and CDR2 FQNEAQ come from the germline V gene. The CDR3 consists of 15 residues. Between the trimmed V and J ends, which lost 5 bases and 3 bases, there was a span of 16 bases. Sequencing was performed with immunoSEQ multiplex PCR; in TCRdb, only in-frame clones are kept and a portion is missing. The sample contains about 2,100,000 clones, about 93% of which appear only once. Only CD45RO-negative cells positively selected for CCR7 counted as naive CD8 cells, so terminally differentiated effector memory CD45RA+ cells were excluded.

This chain joins TRBV7-8 and TRBJ2-5, with D possibly being TRBD2 (5 bases). The specimen was naive CD8+ T cells from PBMCs. The receptor comes from a man between 18 and 29 years old in good health. Some clones in this sample may be carry-over from other donors' samples. In DNA form, the CDR3 reads TGTGCCAGCAGCCCCCCCGCGGACTTTAAAGAGACCCAGTACTTC. It yields the protein CASSPPADFKETQYF.